This T cell receptor beta chain was identified during a study of blood T cells in healthy people across ages. General study findings and limits: Long-lived donors carried more naive CD4+ cells and greater diversity than aged donors. CMV status of donors was not determined, possibly confounding expanded clonotype changes.

Per sample, no less than 5 micrograms of total RNA were extracted. Only a few counts were recorded for this clonotype. Its antigen is undetermined. It was with a sample-barcoded 5' primer and a J-beta primer mix that a second PCR of roughly 7 to 12 cycles was run. TCRdb reprocessed the 5' RACE reads with MiXCR, giving one entry per CDR3 protein. The sample records roughly 1,500,000 distinct CDR3 sequences, approximately 32% being singletons. V lost 4 bases, J lost 2 bases, and 17 bases lay in between. CDR3 length: 16 amino acids. The chain joins TRBV12-3 or TRBV12-4 to TRBJ2-5; the D gene is possibly TRBD2 (5 bases). The clonotype was recovered from a woman younger than 45 in good health. The sequenced sample was blood. The CDR3 sequence is CASSSMFSGRQETQYF. The CDR3 DNA sequence: TGTGCCAGCAGTTCCATGTTCAGCGGTCGACAAGAGACCCAGTACTTC.